This T cell receptor (beta chain) appears in the sequencing data of a study of shared clonotypes between healthy human individuals. Repertoires were generated with immunoSEQ multiplex PCR, while TCRdb's copy carries only in-frame clones and drops some. The table includes over a million clones, roughly 96% detected once. As to this clone: Mismatch with germline at one junction end may stem from a read error.

Germline values: CDR1 SQVTM, CDR2 ANQGSEA. The CDR3 is 13 residues long. Healthy and HIV-negative, the adult donors had no recent acute infections or vaccinations. The sequencing input was naive CD4+ T cells sorted from blood. Sample subset: CD45RA+ positively selected. The TCR was taken from a man aged 25-45 years in good health. The chain is built from TRBV29-1 and TRBJ1-1; the D gene is possibly TRBD1 (6 bases). The CDR3 is CSVEGQWNTEAFF. For the CDR3, the DNA is TGCAGCGTAGAAGGACAGTGGAACACTGAAGCTTTCTTT.